These 12 T cell receptor beta chains were all obtained from the same sample, sequenced in a study of T cell responses to AZD1222 COVID-19 vaccine. The repertoire was sequenced with immunoSEQ multiplex PCR; TCRdb's copy has only in-frame clones and lacks some. Counted here are around 91,000 clones, more than 85% occurring once; the ten biggest clones make up about 9%. The sequencing here drew on peripheral blood, taken 28 days after the second AZD1222 dose. These receptors all stem from an adult who received the AZD1222 COVID-19 vaccine.

In its sample, this clone was seen once. J is TRBJ2-7 and V is TRBV5-5; 8 bases are shared with TRBD1. Germline values: CDR1 SGHKS, CDR2 YYEKEE (reference sequence). V trimming: 0 bases; J trimming: 6 bases; junction bases outside the gene matches: 11. The CDR3 runs to 16 residues. The CDR3 nucleotides are TGTGCCAGCAGCTTGGGTGGACAGGGATTTTTCGGCGAGCAGTACTTC. Protein product: CASSLGGQGFFGEQYF.

This chain uses TRBV7-2 with TRBJ1-4; D perhaps matches TRBD1 (5 bases). Trimming cost V 2 bases and J 7 bases, with 20 bases left between them. CDR1 and CDR2 (germline): SGHTA, FQGNSA. The CDR3 is 17 amino acids. The CDR3 is CASSLRGTGKGGEKLFF. Written as DNA, the CDR3 is TGTGCCAGCAGCTTACGGGGGACTGGGAAAGGAGGTGAAAAACTGTTTTTT.

The chain links TRBV20-1 to TRBJ2-3, with unresolved D. V lost 3 bases and J lost 6, with 7 bases in between. The CDR3 length is 11 residues. Germline lookup yields CDR1 DFQATT and CDR2 SNEGSKA (reference sequence). CDR3 residues: CSASAGDTQYF. The CDR3 DNA reads TGCAGTGCTAGCGCTGGGGATACGCAGTATTTT.

V is TRBV24-1 and J is TRBJ1-3, with D uncertain. CDR1 is KGHDR and CDR2 is SFDVKD in the germline V gene. V was pared by 9 bases and J by 3 bases, with 11 bases between. The CDR3 loop spans 13 amino acids. The CDR3 spells CATSPTSGNTIYF. The CDR3 DNA reads as TGTGCCACCTCCCCCACTAGTGGAAACACCATATATTTT.

The J gene is TRBJ2-5, the V gene TRBV5-1, with a weak D call TRBD1 (6 bases). The CDR3 loop spans 16 amino acids. Trimming pared 4 bases from V and 1 base from J, leaving 17 bases between. CDR1 and CDR2 from the germline V gene are SGHRS and YFSETQ. Here the CDR3 DNA reads TGCGCCAGCAGCACAAACACAGGGTTCGGCCAAGAGACCCAGTACTTC. It codes for CASSTNTGFGQETQYF.

This chain uses TRBV28 with TRBJ2-1; 9 positions agree with TRBD2. This CDR3 has 15 amino acids. V lost 6 bases and J lost 7; bases outside the gene matches: 10. The germline gives CDR1 MDHEN, CDR2 SYDVKM. CDR3 nucleotides: TGTGCCAGCAGCCCAATAGCGGGAGTGGGGAATGAGCAGTTCTTC. This encodes CASSPIAGVGNEQFF. Supplemented by reference TRBV28 and TRBJ2-1, the full variable domain reads DVKVTQSSRYLVKRTGEKVFLECVQDMDHENMFWYRQDPGLGLRLIYFSYDVKMKEKGDIPEGYSVSREKKERFSLILESASTNQTSMYLCASSPIAGVGNEQFFGPGTRLTVL.

The V call is TRBV7-6, the J call TRBJ2-1, with 9 bases lining up with TRBD2. The CDR3 extends over 16 amino acids. The junction had 4 bases not matched to a gene; V was cut back by 0 bases and J by 4 bases. Germline V CDR1 and CDR2: SGHVS, FNYEAQ. The CDR3 DNA follows: TGTGCCAGCAGCTTAGCTTTCCTAGCGGGATACAATGAGCAGTTCTTC. Its translation: CASSLAFLAGYNEQFF. The full variable domain, completed using reference TRBV7-6 and TRBJ2-1, is GAGVSQSPRYKVTKRGQDVALRCDPISGHVSLYWYRQALGQGPEFLTYFNYEAQQDKSGLPNDRFSAERPEGSISTLTIQRTEQRDSAMYRCASSLAFLAGYNEQFFGPGTRLTVL.

The rearrangement joins TRBV28 to TRBJ1-4, with 8 positions matching TRBD1. This CDR3 is built from 16 residues. CDR1 is MDHEN and CDR2 is SYDVKM in the germline V gene. Unmatched junction bases numbered 11, after V lost 4 bases and J lost 7 bases. CDR3 coding DNA: TGTGCCAGCAGTTCAGGGGGCTTGGGCTATTCTGAAAAACTGTTTTTT. Its translation: CASSSGGLGYSEKLFF.

The chain is built from TRBV28 and TRBJ2-7; the match to TRBD2 covers 7 bases. There are 13 residues in the CDR3. V was pared by 7 bases and J by 4 bases, with 7 bases of the junction left unmatched. CDR1 and CDR2 from the germline V gene are MDHEN and SYDVKM. This chain's CDR3 is CASTTGLSYEQYF. CDR3 DNA: TGTGCCAGCACCACGGGACTATCTTACGAGCAGTACTTC.

This clone was seen only once. The chain uses TRBV7-9 and TRBJ1-6; possible D gene TRBD1, 5 bases. V lost 5 bases, J lost 3 bases, and 8 bases lay in between. The V gene's germline CDR1 is SEHNR and CDR2 FQNEAQ (reference sequence). The CDR3 loop spans 14 amino acids. DNA of the CDR3: TGTGCCAGCAGCACGGGGGGCTATAATTCACCCCTCCACTTT. This codes for CASSTGGYNSPLHF.

The chain has TRBV9 and TRBJ1-3, with 9 bases that match TRBD1. CDR1 and CDR2 (germline): SGDLS, YYNGEE. V shed 2 bases and J 1 base; nucleotides not matched to a gene: 1. This CDR3 has 15 residues. This CDR3 is CASSVGQGSGNTIYF. The CDR3 DNA sequence: TGTGCCAGCAGCGTCGGACAGGGGTCTGGAAACACCATATATTTT.

This clone was recorded only once. J is TRBJ1-4 and V is TRBV4-2; a possible D gene is TRBD1 (5 bases). Germline V CDR1 and CDR2: LGHNA, YNFKEQ. The V end was cut by 0 bases, the J end by 7 bases, with 15 bases between. CDR3 size: 16 residues. DNA of the CDR3: TGTGCCAGCAGCCAAGAGGGGGGGAGGGACGGTGAAAAACTGTTTTTT. As protein: CASSQEGGRDGEKLFF.